One sample yielded the 21 T cell receptor beta chains listed below, sequenced in a study of T cell responses to AZD1222 COVID-19 vaccine. Measured with immunoSEQ multiplex PCR; TCRdb has only the in-frame clones, and not every one. The table shows 100,000 or so clones, with approximately 90% occurring only once. This sample comprised peripheral blood, obtained on day 0 of AZD1222 vaccination. Receptors were obtained from an adult in good health.

The chain recombines TRBV4-3 with TRBJ2-1, with D perhaps matching TRBD1 (6 bases). The germline gives CDR1 LGHNA, CDR2 YSLEER. Trimming shortened V by 4 bases and J by 1 base, and 8 bases separated the two germline ends. The length of the CDR3 is 14 residues. For the CDR3, the DNA is TGCGCCAGCAGCCTTACAGGGTCCTACAATGAGCAGTTCTTC. Translating it yields CASSLTGSYNEQFF.

The rearrangement uses TRBV18 and TRBJ2-5; D gene unclear. The CDR3 contains 15 residues. The germline gives CDR1 KGHSH, CDR2 LQKENI. The V end was cut by 5 bases, the J end by 5 bases, with 18 bases between. This chain's CDR3 is CASSTGEVGVETQYF. In DNA form, the CDR3 reads TGTGCCAGCTCAACTGGAGAGGTCGGAGTGGAGACCCAGTACTTC.

This chain joins TRBV7-8 and TRBJ2-6; D gene uncertain. Trimming took off 0 bases at V and 3 bases at J, with 0 bases between the two ends. This CDR3 region has 13 residues. Per germline, CDR1 SGHVS and CDR2 FQNEAQ. CDR3 DNA sequence: TGTGCCAGCAGCTTAGCTGGGGCCAACGTCCTGACTTTC. Amino acids: CASSLAGANVLTF.

The chain recombines TRBV7-9 with TRBJ2-1, with a tentative D call TRBD2 (5 bases). CDR3 length: 15 residues. Trimming took off 4 bases at V and 4 bases at J, with 14 bases between the two ends. Germline V gene lookup returns CDR1 SEHNR and CDR2 FQNEAQ (reference sequence). The CDR3: CASSSTWTGYNEQFF. CDR3 sequence (DNA): TGTGCCAGCAGCTCTACGTGGACGGGGTACAATGAGCAGTTCTTC.

V and J are TRBV15 and TRBJ1-1; D unresolved. V lost 2 bases to trimming and J lost 1 base, with 11 bases between them. This CDR3 contains 15 residues. CDR1 is LNHNV and CDR2 is YYDKDF in the germline V gene (reference sequence). CDR3 loop: CATSRIGGANTEAFF. Written as DNA, the CDR3 is TGTGCCACCAGCAGAATTGGAGGAGCGAACACTGAAGCTTTCTTT.

The V and J genes are TRBV14 and TRBJ2-3; the D call may be TRBD1 or TRBD2 (5 bases each). The germline V and J ends were trimmed by 3 bases and 1 base, with 11 bases remaining between them. The CDR3 length is 15 residues. Germline V gene lookup returns CDR1 SGHDN and CDR2 FVKESK. For the CDR3, the DNA is TGTGCCAGCAGCCAGGCAAGGGACGGCACAGATACGCAGTATTTT. Protein product: CASSQARDGTDTQYF. The full variable domain, its missing parts supplied by reference TRBV14 and TRBJ2-3, is EAGVTQFPSHSVIEKGQTVTLRCDPISGHDNLYWYRRVMGKEIKFLLHFVKESKQDESGMPNNRFLAERTGGTYSTLKVQPAELEDSGVYFCASSQARDGTDTQYFGPGTRLTVL.

This rearrangement joins TRBV5-6 to TRBJ2-1; D is unclear. The V end was cut by 0 bases, the J end by 6 bases, with 10 bases between. Per germline, CDR1 SGHDT and CDR2 YYEEEE. CDR3 length: 14 residues. This CDR3 is CASSLAQAGNEQFF. In DNA form, the CDR3 reads TGTGCCAGCAGCTTGGCGCAAGCCGGCAATGAGCAGTTCTTC.

This clone appeared many times. Here the CDR3 reads CATGILYGYTF. The CDR3 DNA reads TGTGCCACTGGGATCCTCTATGGCTACACCTTC. This chain uses TRBV27 with TRBJ1-2; no reliable D call. The CDR3 is made up of 11 amino acids. CDR1 and CDR2 (germline): MNHEY, SMNVEV (reference sequence). The V end was cut by 10 bases, the J end by 4 bases, with 10 bases between.

V usage is TRBV2 and J usage is TRBJ1-5; no reliable D call. Germline values: CDR1 SNHLY, CDR2 FYNNEI. The CDR3 consists of 14 residues. Trimming cost V 1 base and J 0 bases, with 4 bases left between them. The DNA of the CDR3 is TGTGCCAGCAGTGAAGGGGTTAGCAATCAGCCCCAGCATTTT. Translating gives CASSEGVSNQPQHF.

The chain joins TRBV25-1 to TRBJ2-1; 9 nucleotides match TRBD1. The CDR3 has 15 amino acids. CDR1 is MGHDK, CDR2 SYGVNS, per germline. After removal of 6 bases from V and 3 bases from J, the junction contained 6 bases not matched to a gene. The DNA of the CDR3 is TGTGCCAGCAGCCCCGGGACAGGGCACTACAATGAGCAGTTCTTC. Amino acids: CASSPGTGHYNEQFF.

V is TRBV7-8 and J is TRBJ1-2; weak D call: TRBD1 (6 bases). This CDR3 contains 18 residues. V was shortened by 5 bases and J by 4 bases, with 26 bases between the two germline ends. CDR1 SGHVS and CDR2 FQNEAQ come from the germline V gene. CDR3 protein: CASSRTRNLDRLFYGYTF. CDR3 sequence (DNA): TGTGCCAGCAGCCGAACCAGAAACCTAGACAGGCTTTTCTATGGCTACACCTTC.

J is TRBJ2-1 and V is TRBV27, with a possible D match to TRBD1 (6 bases). V lost 10 bases, J lost 1 base, and 23 bases lay in between. CDR1 and CDR2 (germline): MNHEY, SMNVEV (reference sequence). The length of the CDR3 is 17 residues. CDR3 DNA: TGTGCCACCCTGCGCCAGGCAGGGCAGGGGTCCTACAATGAGCAGTTCTTC. This translates into CATLRQAGQGSYNEQFF.

This clone was counted a few times. The chain is built from TRBV11-2 and TRBJ2-7; tentatively, D is TRBD1 (6 bases). The CDR3 length is 15 residues. V dropped 1 base and J dropped 0 bases, with 10 bases sitting between them. Germline assignment: CDR1 SGHAT and CDR2 FQNNGV. The CDR3 DNA follows: TGTGCCAGCAGCTTAGGGCCAGGGGCCTCCTACGAGCAGTACTTC. It specifies CASSLGPGASYEQYF.

This chain links TRBV6-5 with TRBJ2-7; possibly TRBD2 for D (6 bases). Germline V CDR1 and CDR2: MNHEY, SVGAGI. CDR3 length: 15 residues. The V end lost 5 bases, the J end lost 7 bases, and 21 bases lay between the germline ends. The CDR3 sequence is CASSPRLDRSREQYF. CDR3 sequence (DNA): TGTGCCAGCAGTCCCCGACTAGATAGGTCTCGGGAGCAGTACTTC.

This clone was recorded once. The genes are TRBV10-2 and TRBJ2-1; 14 bases are shared with TRBD2. V gave up 6 bases and J gave up 6 bases; unmatched junction bases: 7. Germline V gene sequence: CDR1 WSHSY, CDR2 SAAADI. This CDR3 has 16 residues. CDR3 sequence: CASSSGLAGARNEQFF. CDR3 nucleotide sequence: TGCGCCAGCAGCTCGGGACTAGCGGGGGCTCGCAATGAGCAGTTCTTC.

The rearrangement joins TRBV3-1 (or the pseudogene TRBV3-2) to TRBJ1-2; D gene uncertain. CDR3 size: 12 residues. V lost 3 bases to trimming and J lost 8 bases, with 10 bases between them. Germline-derived CDR1 and CDR2 are LGHDT and YNNKEL (reference sequence). The CDR3 region has the DNA TGTGCCAGCAGCCATTCCCTAGGGGGCTACACCTTC. Translation gives CASSHSLGGYTF.

The chain has TRBV10-3 and TRBJ2-2, with TRBD2 matching over 8 bases. The CDR3 totals 17 residues. The V gene end was trimmed by 0 bases and the J gene end by 5 bases; junction bases not matched to a gene: 8. The germline V gene has CDR1 ENHRY and CDR2 SYGVKD. CDR3 region: CAISESGLRGATGELFF. CDR3 DNA: TGTGCCATCAGTGAGTCGGGCTTGCGGGGGGCGACCGGGGAGCTGTTTTTT.

This clone was counted between two and nine times. The chain joins TRBV9 to TRBJ1-6, with D possibly being TRBD1 (6 bases). Trimming left V 3 bases short and J 5 bases short, with 9 bases between. The CDR3 is made up of 14 amino acids. Germline V CDR1 and CDR2: SGDLS, YYNGEE. The CDR3 nucleotides read TGTGCCAGCAGCGAGGGGGTAAATAATTCACCCCTCCACTTT. Translation: CASSEGVNNSPLHF.

This chain links TRBV21-1 with TRBJ2-7; the table's D call, TRBD1, was not checked against the DNA. TRBV21-1 is a pseudogene locus. The CDR3 length is 16 residues. The CDR3 DNA follows: TGTGCCAGCAGCAAAGCTGAGAGGGACAGAGCCTACGAGCAGTACTTC. It translates to CASSKAERDRAYEQYF.

The chain links TRBV6-5 to TRBJ2-3; 8 nucleotides agree with TRBD1. Losses at the gene ends were 2 bases for V and 9 bases for J; bases not matched to a gene: 7. The CDR3 is made up of 14 amino acids. Germline CDR1 and CDR2: MNHEY and SVGAGI. CDR3 residues: CASSYNQGASTQYF. CDR3 coding DNA: TGTGCCAGCAGTTACAACCAGGGGGCATCCACGCAGTATTTT.

This sequence joins TRBV5-4 and TRBJ1-1; TRBD1 matches 7 bases. This CDR3 contains 12 residues. With 4 bases clipped from V and 14 bases from J, the junction kept 11 bases outside the gene matches. CDR1 is SGHNT and CDR2 is YYREEE in the germline V gene (reference sequence). The CDR3, as DNA: TGTGCCAGCAGCCAACCGGGACAGATCATGTTCTTT. Translation gives CASSQPGQIMFF.